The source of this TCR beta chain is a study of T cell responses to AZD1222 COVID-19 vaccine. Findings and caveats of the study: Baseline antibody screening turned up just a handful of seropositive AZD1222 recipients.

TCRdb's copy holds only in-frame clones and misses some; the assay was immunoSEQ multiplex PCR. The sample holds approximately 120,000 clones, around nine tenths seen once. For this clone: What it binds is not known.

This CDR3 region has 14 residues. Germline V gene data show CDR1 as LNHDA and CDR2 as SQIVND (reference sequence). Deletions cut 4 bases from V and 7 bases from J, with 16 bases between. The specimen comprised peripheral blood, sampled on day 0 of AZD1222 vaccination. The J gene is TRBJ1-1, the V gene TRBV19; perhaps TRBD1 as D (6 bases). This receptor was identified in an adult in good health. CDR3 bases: TGTGCCAGTAGTACCCGACAGGTCTATGATGAAGCTTTCTTT. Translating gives CASSTRQVYDEAFF.